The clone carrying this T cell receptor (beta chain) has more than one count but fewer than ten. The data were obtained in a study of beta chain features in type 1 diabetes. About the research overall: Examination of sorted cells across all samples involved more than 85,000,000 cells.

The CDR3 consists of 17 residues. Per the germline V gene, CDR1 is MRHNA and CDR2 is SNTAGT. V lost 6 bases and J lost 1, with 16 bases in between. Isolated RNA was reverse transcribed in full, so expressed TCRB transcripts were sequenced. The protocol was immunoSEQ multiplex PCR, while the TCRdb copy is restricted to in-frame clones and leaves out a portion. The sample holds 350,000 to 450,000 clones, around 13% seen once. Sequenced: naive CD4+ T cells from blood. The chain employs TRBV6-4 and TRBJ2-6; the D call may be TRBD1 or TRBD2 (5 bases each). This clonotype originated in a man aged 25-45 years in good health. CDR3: CASSPGRGLSGANVLTF. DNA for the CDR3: TGTGCCAGCAGCCCGGGACGGGGTTTGTCTGGGGCCAACGTCCTGACTTTC.